This TCR beta chain was identified in a study of T cell responses to AZD1222 COVID-19 vaccine. Regarding the study as a whole: None of the repertoires were sampled until the peak T cell response had passed. Among the donors, most were white British and more were female, and clonal diversity was possibly underestimated.

Method: immunoSEQ multiplex PCR; TCRdb's copy keeps in-frame clones and lacks some. Of 150,000 or so clones in the sample, approximately 90% were seen once. Comments on this clone: Antigen unknown.

The sample here was peripheral blood, taken on day 0 of AZD1222 vaccination. This sequence originates from an adult in good health.

The DNA for the CDR3 is TGTGCCAGCAGTTTAGGAGGGAACCAAGAGACCCAGTACTTC. It translates to CASSLGGNQETQYF. The gene calls are TRBV27 and TRBJ2-5, with TRBD2 as a possible D gene (6 bases). The CDR3 sequence is 14 residues long. Trimming removed 2 bases at V and 0 bases at J, with 7 bases between. The germline gives CDR1 MNHEY, CDR2 SMNVEV (reference sequence).